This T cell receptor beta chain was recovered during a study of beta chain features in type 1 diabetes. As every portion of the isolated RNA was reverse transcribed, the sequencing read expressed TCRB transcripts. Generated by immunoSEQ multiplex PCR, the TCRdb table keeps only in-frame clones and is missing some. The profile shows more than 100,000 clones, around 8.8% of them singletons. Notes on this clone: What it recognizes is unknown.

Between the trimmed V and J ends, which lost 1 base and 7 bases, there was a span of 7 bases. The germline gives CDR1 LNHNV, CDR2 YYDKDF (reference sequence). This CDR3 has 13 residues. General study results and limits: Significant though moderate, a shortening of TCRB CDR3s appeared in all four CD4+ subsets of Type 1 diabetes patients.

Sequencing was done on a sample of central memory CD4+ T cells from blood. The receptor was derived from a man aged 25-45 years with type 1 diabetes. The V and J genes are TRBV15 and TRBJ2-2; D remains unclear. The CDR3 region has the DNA TGTGCCACCAGCAGAGGACAAATCGGGGAGCTGTTTTTT. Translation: CATSRGQIGELFF.